Shown below are 23 T cell receptor beta chains from a single sample sequenced in a study of T cell responses to AZD1222 COVID-19 vaccine. Sequencing used immunoSEQ multiplex PCR; TCRdb keeps in-frame clones, though not all of them. The table lists 80,000 to 95,000 clones, around 92% of them singletons. The input for sequencing was peripheral blood, taken on day 0 of MenACWY control vaccination. These receptors all come from an adult in good health.

The chain has TRBV9 and TRBJ1-1, with D uncertain. Germline CDR1 SGDLS, CDR2 YYNGEE. CDR3 length equals 14 residues. The V and J ends lost 0 bases and 0 bases respectively, with 6 bases between them. The CDR3 loop is CASSVEGMNTEAFF. The CDR3 coding sequence is TGTGCCAGCAGCGTAGAGGGCATGAACACTGAAGCTTTCTTT.

The chain combines TRBV11-3 with TRBJ2-5, with D tentatively TRBD2 (5 bases). Germline V lookup: CDR1 SGHNT, CDR2 YENEEA. The CDR3 is 14 amino acids. The germline V and J ends were trimmed by 6 bases and 5 bases, with 16 bases remaining between them. CDR3 sequence: CASRRRTGGETQYF. For the CDR3, the DNA is TGTGCCAGCAGGAGAAGGACTGGCGGGGAGACCCAGTACTTC.

J is TRBJ1-1 and V is TRBV12-3 or TRBV12-4; the D is unclear. The CDR3 extends over 13 amino acids. Trimming took 4 bases from V and 9 from J, leaving 15 bases between them. The CDR3 coding sequence is TGTGCCAGCAGTTCCGGGGTCTTCCCAAAAGCTTTCTTT. Protein product: CASSSGVFPKAFF.

V is TRBV10-2 and J is TRBJ2-1; TRBD1 or TRBD2 may be the D gene (5 bases each). Germline V gene sequence: CDR1 WSHSY, CDR2 SAAADI. Trimming cost V 6 bases and J 6 bases, with 15 bases left between them. CDR3 length: 14 residues. This CDR3 reads CASSPPFGGNEQFF. CDR3 coding DNA: TGCGCCAGCAGCCCTCCCTTTGGGGGCAATGAGCAGTTCTTC.

The rearrangement links TRBV7-2 to TRBJ1-1, with D hard to call. Germline V lookup: CDR1 SGHTA, CDR2 FQGNSA. The CDR3 contains 12 residues. With 2 bases removed from V and 5 bases from J, the gap between germline ends came to 6 bases. In DNA form, the CDR3 reads TGTGCCAGCAGCTTATATCTAACTGAAGCTTTCTTT. Protein sequence: CASSLYLTEAFF.

This chain joins TRBV4-3 and TRBJ2-7; D perhaps matches TRBD2 (5 bases). The V gene's germline CDR1 is LGHNA and CDR2 YSLEER. V gave up 0 bases and J gave up 1 base, with 16 bases separating them. This CDR3 is 17 amino acids long. The CDR3 DNA is TGCGCCAGCAGCCAAGATGGGAGAGCCCCAGGATCCTACGAGCAGTACTTC. It codes for CASSQDGRAPGSYEQYF.

The chain employs TRBV9 and TRBJ1-1; TRBD1 might be the D (5 bases). This CDR3 spans 15 amino acids. Per the germline V gene, CDR1 is SGDLS and CDR2 is YYNGEE. V lost 4 bases, J lost 5 bases, and 18 bases lay in between. This CDR3 reads CASSLSGTERTEAFF. In DNA, the CDR3 is TGTGCCAGCAGCTTATCAGGGACGGAAAGGACTGAAGCTTTCTTT.

The chain has TRBV7-9 and TRBJ2-3; TRBD2 matches at 11 bases. The CDR3 totals 16 residues. Trimming at V came to 5 bases and at J to 3 bases, leaving 7 bases not matched to a gene. Germline assignment: CDR1 SEHNR and CDR2 FQNEAQ (reference sequence). The CDR3 sequence: CASSDNSGGATDTQYF. The CDR3 region has the DNA TGTGCCAGCAGCGACAATAGCGGGGGGGCAACAGATACGCAGTATTTT.

The gene calls are TRBV14 and TRBJ2-7; D could derive from TRBD1 or TRBD2 (5 bases each). The germline V gene has CDR1 SGHDN and CDR2 FVKESK. The CDR3 covers 15 residues. The germline V and J ends were trimmed by 4 bases and 3 bases, with 16 bases remaining between them. CDR3 nucleotide sequence: TGTGCCAGCAGCCCTGCTGGGGGACGTTACTACGAGCAGTACTTC. It codes for CASSPAGGRYYEQYF.

The chain uses TRBV5-1 and TRBJ2-3; D is uncertain. Germline CDR1 and CDR2: SGHRS and YFSETQ. CDR3 length equals 15 residues. Trimming removed 0 bases from V and 2 bases from J, with 10 bases in between. The CDR3 region is CASSLEVGLTDTQYF. The DNA of the CDR3 is TGCGCCAGCAGCTTGGAAGTCGGCCTCACAGATACGCAGTATTTT.

The chain combines TRBV3-1 (or the pseudogene TRBV3-2) with TRBJ2-2; 7 bases fit TRBD1. The CDR3 contains 17 residues. Trimming removed 0 bases from V and 1 base from J; junction bases left unmatched: 5. The germline gives CDR1 LGHDT, CDR2 YNNKEL (reference sequence). CDR3 nucleotides: TGTGCCAGCAGCCAAGAACGAGGGGGCCTGAACACCGGGGAGCTGTTTTTT. Protein product: CASSQERGGLNTGELFF.

This chain joins TRBV5-4 and TRBJ1-1; TRBD1 matches at 8 bases. The CDR3 runs 14 residues. CDR1 and CDR2 (germline): SGHNT, YYREEE (reference sequence). The junction had 7 bases not matched to a gene; V was cut back by 4 bases and J by 5 bases. The DNA of the CDR3 is TGTGCCAGCAGCCCCGGACAGGGTGGAACTGAAGCTTTCTTT. Its protein is CASSPGQGGTEAFF.

The chain joins TRBV7-9 to TRBJ1-2, with TRBD1 as a possible D gene (5 bases). CDR1 is SEHNR, CDR2 FQNEAQ, per germline (reference sequence). The V and J ends lost 1 base and 3 bases respectively, with 15 bases between them. The CDR3 consists of 16 residues. The CDR3 DNA reads TGTGCCAGCAGCTTAGTAGGTCGCCAGACAGACTATGGCTACACCTTC. It codes for CASSLVGRQTDYGYTF.

This clone has just a few counts. The CDR3 bases are TGCGCCAGCAGCCCGCGACTAGCGGGGGACAATGAGCAGTTCTTC. It encodes CASSPRLAGDNEQFF. The chain combines TRBV4-1 with TRBJ2-1; 12 bases agree with TRBD2. V trimming: 4 bases; J trimming: 5 bases; junction bases outside the gene matches: 3. Germline-derived CDR1 and CDR2 are MGHRA and YSYEKL. This CDR3 contains 15 residues.

The gene calls are TRBV29-1 and TRBJ1-4; TRBD1 matches 9 bases. Per the germline V gene, CDR1 is SQVTM and CDR2 is ANQGSEA. CDR3 size: 15 residues. V was pared by 0 bases and J by 8 bases, with 7 bases of the junction left unmatched. The CDR3 protein is CSVEDPGQGREKLFF. CDR3 DNA: TGCAGCGTTGAAGATCCGGGACAGGGTCGCGAAAAACTGTTTTTT.

V usage is TRBV11-3 and J usage is TRBJ1-4; D perhaps matches TRBD1 (5 bases). V lost 4 bases, J lost 7 bases, and 13 bases lay in between. Germline CDR1 is SGHNT and CDR2 is YENEEA. The CDR3 consists of 14 residues. The CDR3 DNA is TGTGCCAGCAGCTCGGGGGGGAGAGGTGAAAAACTGTTTTTT. Protein sequence: CASSSGGRGEKLFF.

The genes are TRBV6-5 and TRBJ2-1; 12 bases line up with TRBD2. Germline V gene lookup returns CDR1 MNHEY and CDR2 SVGAGI. This CDR3 has 15 residues. V shed 1 base and J 9 bases; nucleotides not matched to a gene: 4. CDR3 residues: CASSYFLAGGGEQFF. The CDR3 DNA follows: TGTGCCAGCAGTTACTTCCTAGCGGGGGGGGGTGAGCAGTTCTTC.

CDR3 nucleotides: TGTGCCAGCAGCTTGGCCGGGCCCACAACTGAAGCTTTCTTT. Its translation: CASSLAGPTTEAFF. The V and J genes are TRBV5-8 and TRBJ1-1; D is unresolved. Trimming cost V 0 bases and J 5 bases, with 11 bases left between them. The CDR3 length is 14 residues. Germline V gives CDR1 SGHTS, CDR2 YDEGEE.

In its sample, this clone was seen once. The chain uses TRBV24-1 and TRBJ2-3; 10 bases agree with TRBD2. V dropped 2 bases and J dropped 4; count of bases not matched to a gene: 8. The V gene's germline CDR1 is KGHDR and CDR2 SFDVKD. The CDR3 covers 17 residues. CDR3 in amino acids: CATSDSPSGGRADTQYF. The CDR3 nucleotides read TGTGCCACCAGTGATTCCCCTAGCGGGGGTAGAGCAGATACGCAGTATTTT.

This clone was counted once. The CDR3 DNA reads as TGTGCCAGCAGCTCGCAGGTCGATAGCAATCAGCCCCAGCATTTT. This sequence encodes CASSSQVDSNQPQHF. This chain connects TRBV7-2 to TRBJ1-5; no clear D gene. V gave up 4 bases and J gave up 0 bases, with 10 bases separating them. CDR1 is SGHTA, CDR2 FQGNSA, per germline. CDR3 size: 15 residues.

J is TRBJ2-2 and V is TRBV10-3; 11 bases match TRBD1. CDR3 length: 18 amino acids. V shed 4 bases and J 3 bases; nucleotides not matched to a gene: 10. The germline V gene has CDR1 ENHRY and CDR2 SYGVKD. CDR3 protein: CAISGGTGGPSYTGELFF. The DNA of the CDR3 is TGTGCCATCAGTGGTGGGACAGGGGGACCTTCTTACACCGGGGAGCTGTTTTTT.

The rearrangement uses TRBV6-5 and TRBJ2-3; possibly TRBD2 for D (6 bases). Trimming pared 5 bases from V and 3 bases from J, leaving 15 bases between. This CDR3 is built from 15 residues. Looked up from germline, CDR1 is MNHEY and CDR2 is SVGAGI. The CDR3 spells CASSLSSASTDTQYF. In nucleotides, the CDR3 is TGTGCCAGCAGTCTCTCTAGCGCCAGTACAGATACGCAGTATTTT.

The gene calls are TRBV3-1 (or the pseudogene TRBV3-2) and TRBJ1-5; 7 bases align to TRBD1. This CDR3 is built from 14 residues. Unmatched junction bases numbered 4, after V lost 1 base and J lost 7 bases. Germline V lookup: CDR1 LGHDT, CDR2 YNNKEL (reference sequence). The DNA of the CDR3 is TGTGCCAGCAGCCAAGCCGACAGGGACCAGCCCCAGCATTTT. It is translated as CASSQADRDQPQHF.